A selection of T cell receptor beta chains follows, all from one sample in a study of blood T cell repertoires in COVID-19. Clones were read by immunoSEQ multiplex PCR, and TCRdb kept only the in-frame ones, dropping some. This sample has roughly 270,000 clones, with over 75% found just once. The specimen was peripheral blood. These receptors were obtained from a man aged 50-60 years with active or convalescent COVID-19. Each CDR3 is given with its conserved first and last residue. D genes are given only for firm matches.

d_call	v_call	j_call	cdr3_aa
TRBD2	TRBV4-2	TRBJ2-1	CASSSRLAGGRRFF
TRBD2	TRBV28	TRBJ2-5	CASRVSGRARETQYF
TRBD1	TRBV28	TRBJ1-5	CASSWEQGFQPQHF
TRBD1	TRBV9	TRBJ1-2	CASSAERQGIGYTF
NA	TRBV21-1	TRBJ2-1	CASSKVPPRTGGSRYNEQFF
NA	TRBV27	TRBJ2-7	CASSPIRGSSYEQYF
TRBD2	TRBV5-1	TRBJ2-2	CASTNPGLANGELFF
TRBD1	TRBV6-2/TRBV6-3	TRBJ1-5	CASSYWGTGYSNQPQHF
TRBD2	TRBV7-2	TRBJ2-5	CASSPTPASGRQYF
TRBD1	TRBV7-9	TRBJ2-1	CASSPPPGTGRSSYNEQFF
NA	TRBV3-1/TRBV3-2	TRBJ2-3	CASSQGARQPRYTDTQYF
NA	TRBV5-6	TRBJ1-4	CASSPGPPTNEKLFF
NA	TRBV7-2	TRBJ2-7	CASSWGGARSYEQYF
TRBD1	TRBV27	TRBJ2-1	CASSPDRVFGHNEQFF
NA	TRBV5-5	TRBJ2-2	CASRADLANTGELFF
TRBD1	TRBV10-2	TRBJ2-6	CASSGTGGLSGANVLTF
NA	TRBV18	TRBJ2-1	CASSQPSSPNEQFF
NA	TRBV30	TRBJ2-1	CAWTPGAYNEQFF
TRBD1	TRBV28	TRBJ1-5	CASSSGQGDIQPQHF
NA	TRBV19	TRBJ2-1	CASSQRTVMYNEQFF
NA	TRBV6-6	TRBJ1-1	CASSPSGWELRNTEAFF
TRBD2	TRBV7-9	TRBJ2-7	CASSLFSGRGSYEQYF
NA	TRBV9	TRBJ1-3	CASSASTGLISGNTIYF
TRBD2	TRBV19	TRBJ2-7	CASSIATSGVGGYEQYF
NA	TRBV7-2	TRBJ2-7	CASSPRVTYEQYF
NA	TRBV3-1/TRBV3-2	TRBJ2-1	CASRKSGVSYNEQFF
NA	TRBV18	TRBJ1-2	CASSPPTHATGPYGYTF
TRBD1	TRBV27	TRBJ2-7	CASSKGQTYEQYF
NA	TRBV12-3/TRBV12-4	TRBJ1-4	CASSLGSGVLFF
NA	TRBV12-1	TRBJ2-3	CASSFELAGGPDTQYF
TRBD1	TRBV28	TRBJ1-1	CASSLLGQGVGMNTEAFF
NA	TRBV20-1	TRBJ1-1	CSAGDTEAFF
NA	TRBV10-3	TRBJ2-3	CAISESQVEPQYF
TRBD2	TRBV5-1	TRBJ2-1	CASSSALLRDYSNEQFF
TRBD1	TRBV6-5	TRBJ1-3	CATRQGMAGNTIYF
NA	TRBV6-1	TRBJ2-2	CASSEAPQSYTGELFF
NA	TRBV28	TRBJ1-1	CASTDSGRGIAFF
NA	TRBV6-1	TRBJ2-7	CASSELWDKSYEQYF
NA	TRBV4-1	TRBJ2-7	CASSQGQRGINEQYF
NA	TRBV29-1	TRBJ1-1	CSAKTEMNTEAFF
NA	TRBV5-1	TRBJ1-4	CASSQTANNEKLFF
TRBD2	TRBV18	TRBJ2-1	CASSLTSGIYNEQFF
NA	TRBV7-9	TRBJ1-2	CASSLSAHSYGYTF
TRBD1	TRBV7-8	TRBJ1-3	CASLLGTGAGNTIYF
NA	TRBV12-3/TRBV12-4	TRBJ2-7	CASRRLGSYEQYF